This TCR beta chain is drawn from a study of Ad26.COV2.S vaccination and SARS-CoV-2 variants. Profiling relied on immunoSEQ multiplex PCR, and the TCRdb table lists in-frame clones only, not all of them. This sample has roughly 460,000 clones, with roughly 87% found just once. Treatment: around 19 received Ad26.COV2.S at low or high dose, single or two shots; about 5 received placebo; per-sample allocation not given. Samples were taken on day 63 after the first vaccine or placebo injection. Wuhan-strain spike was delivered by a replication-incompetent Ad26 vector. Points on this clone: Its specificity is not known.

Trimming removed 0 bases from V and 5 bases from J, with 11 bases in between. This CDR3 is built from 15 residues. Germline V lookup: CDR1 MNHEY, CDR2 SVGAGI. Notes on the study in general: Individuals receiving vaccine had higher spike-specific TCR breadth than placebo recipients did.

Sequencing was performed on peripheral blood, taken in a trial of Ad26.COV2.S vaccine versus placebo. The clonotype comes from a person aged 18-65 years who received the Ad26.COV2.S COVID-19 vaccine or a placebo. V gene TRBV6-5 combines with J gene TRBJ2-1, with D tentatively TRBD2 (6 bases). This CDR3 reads CASSYSRPGDNEQFF. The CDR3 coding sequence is TGTGCCAGCAGTTACTCGAGACCGGGGGACAATGAGCAGTTCTTC.